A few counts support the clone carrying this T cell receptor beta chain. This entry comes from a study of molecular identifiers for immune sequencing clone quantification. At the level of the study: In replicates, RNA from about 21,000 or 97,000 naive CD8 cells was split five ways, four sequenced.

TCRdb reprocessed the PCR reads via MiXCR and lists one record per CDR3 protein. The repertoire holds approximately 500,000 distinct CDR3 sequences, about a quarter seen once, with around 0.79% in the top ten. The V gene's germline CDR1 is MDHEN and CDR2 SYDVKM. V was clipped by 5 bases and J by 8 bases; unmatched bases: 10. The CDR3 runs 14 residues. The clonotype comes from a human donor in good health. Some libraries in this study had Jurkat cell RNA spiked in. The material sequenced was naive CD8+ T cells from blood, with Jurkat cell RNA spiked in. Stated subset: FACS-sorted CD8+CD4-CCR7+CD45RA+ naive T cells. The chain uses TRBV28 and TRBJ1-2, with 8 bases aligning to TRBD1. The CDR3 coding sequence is TGTGCCAGCAGTAAACGTGCAGGGGGCTGGGGCTACACCTTC. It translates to CASSKRAGGWGYTF.